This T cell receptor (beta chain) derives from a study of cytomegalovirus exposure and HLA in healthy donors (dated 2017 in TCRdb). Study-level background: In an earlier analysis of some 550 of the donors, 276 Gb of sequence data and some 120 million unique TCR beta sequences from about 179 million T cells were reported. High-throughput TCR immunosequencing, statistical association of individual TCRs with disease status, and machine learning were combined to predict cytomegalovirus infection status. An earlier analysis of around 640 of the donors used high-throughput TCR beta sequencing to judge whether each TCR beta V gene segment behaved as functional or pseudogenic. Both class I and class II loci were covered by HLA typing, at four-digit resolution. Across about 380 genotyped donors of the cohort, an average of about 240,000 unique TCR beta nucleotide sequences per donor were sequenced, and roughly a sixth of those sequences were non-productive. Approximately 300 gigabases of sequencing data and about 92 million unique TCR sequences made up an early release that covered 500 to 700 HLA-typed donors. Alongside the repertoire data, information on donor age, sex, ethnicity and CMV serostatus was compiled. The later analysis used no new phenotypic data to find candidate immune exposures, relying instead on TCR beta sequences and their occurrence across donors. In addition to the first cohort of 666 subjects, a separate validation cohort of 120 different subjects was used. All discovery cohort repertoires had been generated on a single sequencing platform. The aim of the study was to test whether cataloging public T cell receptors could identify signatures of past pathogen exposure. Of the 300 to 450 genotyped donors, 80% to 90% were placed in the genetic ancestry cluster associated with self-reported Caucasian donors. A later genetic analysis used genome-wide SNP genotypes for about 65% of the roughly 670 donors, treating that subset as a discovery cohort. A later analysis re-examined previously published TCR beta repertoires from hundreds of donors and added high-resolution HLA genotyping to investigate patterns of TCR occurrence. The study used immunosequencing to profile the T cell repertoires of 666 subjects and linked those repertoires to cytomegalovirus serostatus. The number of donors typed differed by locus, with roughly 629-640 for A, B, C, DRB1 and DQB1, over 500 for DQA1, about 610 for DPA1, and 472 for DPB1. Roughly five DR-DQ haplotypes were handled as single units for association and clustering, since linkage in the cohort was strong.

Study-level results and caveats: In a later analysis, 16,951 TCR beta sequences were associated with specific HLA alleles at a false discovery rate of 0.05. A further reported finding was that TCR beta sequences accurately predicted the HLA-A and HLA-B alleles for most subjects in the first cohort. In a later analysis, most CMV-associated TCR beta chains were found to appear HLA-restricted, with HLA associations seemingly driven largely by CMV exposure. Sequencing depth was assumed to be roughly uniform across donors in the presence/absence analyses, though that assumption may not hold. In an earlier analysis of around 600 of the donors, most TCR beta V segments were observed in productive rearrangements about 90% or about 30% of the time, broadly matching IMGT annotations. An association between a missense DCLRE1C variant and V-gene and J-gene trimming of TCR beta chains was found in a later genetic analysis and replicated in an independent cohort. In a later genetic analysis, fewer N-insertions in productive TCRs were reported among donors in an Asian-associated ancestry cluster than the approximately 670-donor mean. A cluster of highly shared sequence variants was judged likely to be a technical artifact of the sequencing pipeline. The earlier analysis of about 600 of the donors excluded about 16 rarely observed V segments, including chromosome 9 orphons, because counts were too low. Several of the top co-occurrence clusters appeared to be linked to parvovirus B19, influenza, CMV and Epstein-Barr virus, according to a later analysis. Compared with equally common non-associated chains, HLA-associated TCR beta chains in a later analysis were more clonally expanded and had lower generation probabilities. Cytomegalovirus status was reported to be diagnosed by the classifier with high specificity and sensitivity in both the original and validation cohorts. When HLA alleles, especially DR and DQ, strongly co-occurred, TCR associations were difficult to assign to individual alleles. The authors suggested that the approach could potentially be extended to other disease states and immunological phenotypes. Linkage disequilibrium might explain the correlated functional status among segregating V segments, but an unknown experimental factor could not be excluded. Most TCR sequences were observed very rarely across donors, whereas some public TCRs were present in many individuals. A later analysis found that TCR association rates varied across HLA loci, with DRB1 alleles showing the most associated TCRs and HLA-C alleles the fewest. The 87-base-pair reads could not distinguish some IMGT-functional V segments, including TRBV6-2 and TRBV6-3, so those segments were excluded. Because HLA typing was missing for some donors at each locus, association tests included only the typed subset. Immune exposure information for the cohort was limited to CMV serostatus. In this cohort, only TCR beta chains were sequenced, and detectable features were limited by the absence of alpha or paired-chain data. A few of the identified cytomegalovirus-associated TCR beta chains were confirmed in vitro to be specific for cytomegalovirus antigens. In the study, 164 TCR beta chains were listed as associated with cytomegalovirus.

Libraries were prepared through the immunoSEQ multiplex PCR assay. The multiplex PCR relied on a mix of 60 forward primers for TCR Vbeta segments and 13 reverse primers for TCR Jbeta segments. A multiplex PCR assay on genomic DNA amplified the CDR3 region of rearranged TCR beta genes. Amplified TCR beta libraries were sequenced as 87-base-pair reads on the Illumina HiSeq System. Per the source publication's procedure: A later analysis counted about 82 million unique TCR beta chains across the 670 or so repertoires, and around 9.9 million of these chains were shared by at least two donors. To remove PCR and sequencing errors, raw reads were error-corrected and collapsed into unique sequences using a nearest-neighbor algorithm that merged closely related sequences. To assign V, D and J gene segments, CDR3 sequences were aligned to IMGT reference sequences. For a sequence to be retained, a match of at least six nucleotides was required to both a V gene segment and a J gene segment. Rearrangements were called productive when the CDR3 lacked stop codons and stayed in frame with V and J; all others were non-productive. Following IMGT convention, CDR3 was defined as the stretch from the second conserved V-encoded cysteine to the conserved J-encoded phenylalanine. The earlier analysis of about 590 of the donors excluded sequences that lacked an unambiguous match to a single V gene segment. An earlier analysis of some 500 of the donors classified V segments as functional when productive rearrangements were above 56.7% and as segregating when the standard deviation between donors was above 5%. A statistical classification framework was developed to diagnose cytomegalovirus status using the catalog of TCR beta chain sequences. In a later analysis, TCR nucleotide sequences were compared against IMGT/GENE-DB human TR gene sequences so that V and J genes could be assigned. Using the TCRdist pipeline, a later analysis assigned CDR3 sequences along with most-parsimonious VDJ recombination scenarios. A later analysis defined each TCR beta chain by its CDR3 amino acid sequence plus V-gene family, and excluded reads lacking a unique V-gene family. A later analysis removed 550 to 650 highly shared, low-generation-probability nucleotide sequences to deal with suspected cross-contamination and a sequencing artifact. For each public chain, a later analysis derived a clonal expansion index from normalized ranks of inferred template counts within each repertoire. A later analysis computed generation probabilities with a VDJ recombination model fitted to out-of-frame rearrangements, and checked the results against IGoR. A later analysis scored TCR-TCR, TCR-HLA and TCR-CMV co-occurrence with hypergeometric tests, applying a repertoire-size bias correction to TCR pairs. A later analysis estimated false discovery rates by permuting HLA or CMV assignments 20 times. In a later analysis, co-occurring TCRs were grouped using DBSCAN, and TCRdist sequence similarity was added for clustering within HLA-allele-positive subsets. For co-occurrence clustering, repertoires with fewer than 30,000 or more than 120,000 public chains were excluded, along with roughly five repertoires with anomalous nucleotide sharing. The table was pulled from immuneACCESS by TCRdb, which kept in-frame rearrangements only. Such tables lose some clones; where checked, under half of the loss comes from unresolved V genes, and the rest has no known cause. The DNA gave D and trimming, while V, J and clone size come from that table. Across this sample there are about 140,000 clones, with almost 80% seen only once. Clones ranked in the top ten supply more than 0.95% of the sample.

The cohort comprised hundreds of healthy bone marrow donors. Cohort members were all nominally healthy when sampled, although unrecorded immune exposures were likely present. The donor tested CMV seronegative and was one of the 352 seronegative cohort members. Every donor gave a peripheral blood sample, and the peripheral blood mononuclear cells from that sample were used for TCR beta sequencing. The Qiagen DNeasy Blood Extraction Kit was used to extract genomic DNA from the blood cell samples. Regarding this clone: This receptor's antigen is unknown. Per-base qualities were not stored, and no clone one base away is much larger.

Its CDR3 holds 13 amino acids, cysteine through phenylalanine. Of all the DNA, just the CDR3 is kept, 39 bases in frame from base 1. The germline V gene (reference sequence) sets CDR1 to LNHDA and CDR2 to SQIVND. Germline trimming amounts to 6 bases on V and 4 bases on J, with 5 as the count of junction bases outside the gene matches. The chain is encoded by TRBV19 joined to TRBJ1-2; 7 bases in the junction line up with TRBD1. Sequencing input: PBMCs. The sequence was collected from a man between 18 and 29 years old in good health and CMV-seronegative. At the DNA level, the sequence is TGTGCCAGTAGCCTGGGACAGATCTATGGCTACACCTTC. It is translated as CASSLGQIYGYTF.